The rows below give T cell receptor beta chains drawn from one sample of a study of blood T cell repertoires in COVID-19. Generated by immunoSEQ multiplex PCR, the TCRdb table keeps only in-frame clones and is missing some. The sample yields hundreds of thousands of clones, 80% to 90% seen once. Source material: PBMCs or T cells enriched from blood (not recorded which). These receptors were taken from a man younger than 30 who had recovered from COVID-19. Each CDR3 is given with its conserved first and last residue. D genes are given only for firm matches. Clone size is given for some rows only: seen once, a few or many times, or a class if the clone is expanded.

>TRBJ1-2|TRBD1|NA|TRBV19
TGTGCCAGTAGTACCCACGACAGGGCGGTAAATGGCTACACCTTC
CASSTHDRAVNGYTF
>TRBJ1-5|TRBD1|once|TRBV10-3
TGTGCCATCAGTGAGGGACAGGGTCGACAGCCCCAGCATTTT
CAISEGQGRQPQHF
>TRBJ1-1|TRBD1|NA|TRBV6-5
TGTGCCAGCAGGGCCGGGACAGGGAAGACTGAAGCTTTCTTT
CASRAGTGKTEAFF
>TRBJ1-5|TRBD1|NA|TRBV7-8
TGTGCCAGCAGCAACCGGCGTTCCCTTGGGACAGGGCATAGCAATCAGCCCCAGCATTTT
CASSNRRSLGTGHSNQPQHF
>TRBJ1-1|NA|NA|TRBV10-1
TGCGCCAGCAGTGAGGGGGGCTACACTGAAGCTTTCTTT
CASSEGGYTEAFF
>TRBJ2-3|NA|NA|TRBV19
TGTGCCAGTAGTATAGATCGACAAGGGGGAGAGAACACAGATACGCAGTATTTT
CASSIDRQGGENTDTQYF
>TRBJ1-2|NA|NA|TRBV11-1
TGTGCCAGCAGCCGATTGGTGACAGGCGATGGCTACACCTTC
CASSRLVTGDGYTF
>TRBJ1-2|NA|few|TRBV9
TGTGCCAGCAGCCCAGCTAACTATGGCTACACCTTC
CASSPANYGYTF
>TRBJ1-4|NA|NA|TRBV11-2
TGTGCCAGCAGCTTAATTCGGGCAACTAATGAAAAACTGTTTTTT
CASSLIRATNEKLFF
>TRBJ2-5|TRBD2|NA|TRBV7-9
TGTGCCAGTAGGGCGGGGACTAGCGTTCAAGAGACCCAGTACTTC
CASRAGTSVQETQYF
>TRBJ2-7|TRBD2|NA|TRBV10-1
TGCGCCAGCAGTGAGATGTGTTGGCGGGAGGACACCTACGAGCAGTACTTC
CASSEMCWREDTYEQYF
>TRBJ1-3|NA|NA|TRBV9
TGTGCCAGCAGCGCGTTGGAGCTCCGCGCTGGAAACACCATATATTTT
CASSALELRAGNTIYF
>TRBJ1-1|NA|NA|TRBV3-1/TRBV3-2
TGTGCCAGCAGCCAAGGAGGTTTCGGGGGGGCTGAAGCTTTCTTT
CASSQGGFGGAEAFF
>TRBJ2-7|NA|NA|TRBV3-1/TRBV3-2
TGTGCCAGCAGCCGTAAGGGCCTTACGGGGTCCTACGAGCAGTACTTC
CASSRKGLTGSYEQYF
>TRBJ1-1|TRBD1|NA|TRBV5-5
TGTGCCAGCAGCCAGGGGGGTCGCCTTTCGAACACTGAAGCTTTCTTT
CASSQGGRLSNTEAFF
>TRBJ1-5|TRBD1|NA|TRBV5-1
TGCGCCAGCAGTGATGGACAGGGGAATCAGCCCCAGCATTTT
CASSDGQGNQPQHF
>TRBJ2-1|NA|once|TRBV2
TGTGCCAGCAGTGAGAGAGGATATGAGCAGTTCTTC
CASSERGYEQFF
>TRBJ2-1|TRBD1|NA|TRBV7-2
TGTGCCAGCAGCTTGACCCGGGACAGCTCCTACAATGAGCAGTTCTTC
CASSLTRDSSYNEQFF
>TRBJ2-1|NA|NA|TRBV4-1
TGCGCCAGCAGCCACGTTGACATTCTGTCCTACAATGAGCAGTTCTTC
CASSHVDILSYNEQFF
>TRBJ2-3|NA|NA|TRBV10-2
TGCGCCAGCACTGGGGGCGGCACAGATACGCAGTATTTT
CASTGGGTDTQYF
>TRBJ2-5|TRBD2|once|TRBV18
TGTGCCAGCTCACCCGGACTAGACACCTGGAAGGAGACCCAGTACTTC
CASSPGLDTWKETQYF
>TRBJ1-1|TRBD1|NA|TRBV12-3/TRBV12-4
TGTGCCAGCAGACGACAGGGTATCACTGAAGCTTTCTTT
CASRRQGITEAFF
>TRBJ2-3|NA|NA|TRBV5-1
TGCGCCAGCAGCTTCCACTGGGGGCACCGGGACGAGGTAGATACGCAGTATTTT
CASSFHWGHRDEVDTQYF
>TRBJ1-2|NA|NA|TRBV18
TGTGCCAGCTCACCACCGACAGACCGCTATGGCTACACCTTC
CASSPPTDRYGYTF
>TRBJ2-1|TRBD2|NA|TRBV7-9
TGTGCCAGCAGCTTAGGAGGACTAGCGGGAGTGAATGAGCAGTTCTTC
CASSLGGLAGVNEQFF
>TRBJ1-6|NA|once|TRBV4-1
TGCGCCAGCAGCCAACGCGGGATTAGTGGGTCACCCCTCCACTTT
CASSQRGISGSPLHF
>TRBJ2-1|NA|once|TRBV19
TGTGCCAGTAGTATATTCCTACAGGGTGATGAGCAGTTCTTC
CASSIFLQGDEQFF
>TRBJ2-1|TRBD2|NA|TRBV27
TGTGCCAGCAGTTTATCATCCGGGGGGTCCTACAATGAGCAGTTCTTC
CASSLSSGGSYNEQFF
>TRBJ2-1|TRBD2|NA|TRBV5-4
TGTGCCAGCAGCGCCGGGACTAGCCTCAATGAGCAGTTCTTC
CASSAGTSLNEQFF
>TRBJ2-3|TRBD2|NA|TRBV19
TGTGCCAGTAGTGGGATTAGGAGCGGGGGCACAGATACGCAGTATTTT
CASSGIRSGGTDTQYF
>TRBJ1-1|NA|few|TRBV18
TGTGCCAGCTCACCCCAGAATTTGAACACTGAAGCTTTCTTT
CASSPQNLNTEAFF
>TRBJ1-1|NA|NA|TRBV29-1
TGCAGCGTCAGGCGGGTAGGGGGGAACACTGAAGCTTTCTTT
CSVRRVGGNTEAFF
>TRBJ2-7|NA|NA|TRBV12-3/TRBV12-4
TGTGCCAGCAGTTCAGAATCCTACGAGCAGTACTTC
CASSSESYEQYF
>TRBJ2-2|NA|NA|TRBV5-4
TGTGCCAGCAGCTCCCAACAGGGCTCGAACACCGGGGAGCTGTTTTTT
CASSSQQGSNTGELFF
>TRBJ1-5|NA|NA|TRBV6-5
TGTGCCAGCAACGGTGCCCACGCCTCGGGGCAGCCCCAGCATTTT
CASNGAHASGQPQHF
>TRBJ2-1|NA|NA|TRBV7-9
TGTGCCAGCAGCTTAACTAGCCTCTACAATGAGCAGTTCTTC
CASSLTSLYNEQFF
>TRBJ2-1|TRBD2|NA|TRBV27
TGTGCCAGCAGTCTGCCCCTAGCGGGAGTACATGAGCAGTTCTTC
CASSLPLAGVHEQFF
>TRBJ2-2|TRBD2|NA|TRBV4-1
TGCGCCAGCCCCTCAGAGCGGGAGCGGAGGAACACCGGGGAGCTGTTTTTT
CASPSERERRNTGELFF
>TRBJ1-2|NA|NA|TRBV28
TGTGCCAGCAGCTCAGACTATGGCTACACCTTC
CASSSDYGYTF
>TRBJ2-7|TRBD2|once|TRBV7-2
TGTGCCAGCAGCACGGACCGGGAGGGCTACGAGCAGTACTTC
CASSTDREGYEQYF
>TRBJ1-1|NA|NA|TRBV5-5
TGTGCCAGCAGCATGACTGAGAACACTGAAGCTTTCTTT
CASSMTENTEAFF
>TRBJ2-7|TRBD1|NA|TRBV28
TGTGCCAGCAGTTTATCGGACAGGGGGCTGGGCGAGCAGTACTTC
CASSLSDRGLGEQYF
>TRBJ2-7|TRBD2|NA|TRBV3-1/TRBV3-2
TGTGCCAGCGGCCGGGGACTAGCGGGAGTAGTCGACGAGCAGTACTTC
CASGRGLAGVVDEQYF
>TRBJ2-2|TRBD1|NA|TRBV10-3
TGTGCCATCAGCGAGACAGGGTTGGGGCCCGGGGAGCTGTTTTTT
CAISETGLGPGELFF
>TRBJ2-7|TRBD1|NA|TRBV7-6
TGTGCCAGCAGCTTAAAGGCATACCACCGGGACAGGGACTTGGACGAGCAGTACTTC
CASSLKAYHRDRDLDEQYF
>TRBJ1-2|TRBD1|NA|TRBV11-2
TGTGCCAGCAGCTACACAGGGGGCGGTAACTATGGCTACACCTTC
CASSYTGGGNYGYTF
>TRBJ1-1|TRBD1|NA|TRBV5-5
TGTGCCAGCAGCACGCGGACAGGGGACACTGAAGCTTTCTTT
CASSTRTGDTEAFF
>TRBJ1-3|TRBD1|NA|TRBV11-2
TGTGCCAGCAGCCGCAGGGGGCTAAGTGGAAACACCATATATTTT
CASSRRGLSGNTIYF
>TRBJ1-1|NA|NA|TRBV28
TGTGCCACCGGGGTCCACCCCATGAACACTGAAGCTTTCTTT
CATGVHPMNTEAFF
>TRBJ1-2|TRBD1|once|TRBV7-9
TGTGCCAGCAGCTTCCGAAGGGGGCTTTTATATGGCTACACCTTC
CASSFRRGLLYGYTF
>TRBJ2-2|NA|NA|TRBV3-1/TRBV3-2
TGTGCCAGCAGCCAAATAGGGGGAACGGCCGGGGAGCTGTTTTTT
CASSQIGGTAGELFF
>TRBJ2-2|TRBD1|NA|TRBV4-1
TGCGCCAGCCGGACAGGGGAACACACCGGGGAGCTGTTTTTT
CASRTGEHTGELFF
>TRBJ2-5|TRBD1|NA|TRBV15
TGTGCCACCAGCAGGGGACAGGGGGAAGAAGAGACCCAGTACTTC
CATSRGQGEEETQYF
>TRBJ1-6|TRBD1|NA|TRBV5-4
TGTGCCAGCAGCAGGATGGGACAGGAGTATAATTCACCCCTCCACTTT
CASSRMGQEYNSPLHF
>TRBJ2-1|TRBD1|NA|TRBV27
TGTGCCAGCAGTTTAATCCGGACAGGGCCCACACAGGCCAATGAGCAGTTCTTC
CASSLIRTGPTQANEQFF
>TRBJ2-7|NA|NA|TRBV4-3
TGCGCCAGCAGCCAAGATAACCCGGGAGACAGCTACGAGCAGTACTTC
CASSQDNPGDSYEQYF
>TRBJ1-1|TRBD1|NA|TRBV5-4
TGTGCCAGCAGCTCCCGGGACAGGGAAAATTTTAACACTGAAGCTTTCTTT
CASSSRDRENFNTEAFF